The 29 T cell receptor beta chains listed next were all sequenced from one sample in a study of Graves' ophthalmopathy and Graves' hyperthyroidism. Amplification targeted the TCR beta CDR3 regions, with RNA transcripts as the source material. HTBI primers were employed in first-round RT-PCR, then a second-round multiplex PCR followed. MiXCR, applied by TCRdb to the multiplex PCR reads, yields one record per CDR3 protein. In the table there are fewer than 650,000 distinct CDR3 sequences, roughly 20% of which are singletons. Sequencing was performed on peripheral blood. These receptors all come from a woman between 18 and 29 years old with stable Graves' hyperthyroidism. Some clones in this sample may be carry-over from other donors' samples.

This clonotype occurred many times. The CDR3 DNA follows: TGCAGTGCTAGAGGGGGTGGGACAACGGACACTGAAGCTTTCTTT. Amino acids: CSARGGGTTDTEAFF. This chain links TRBV20-1 with TRBJ1-1; D may be TRBD1 (6 bases). Germline V gene data show CDR1 as DFQATT and CDR2 as SNEGSKA (reference sequence). CDR3 length: 15 amino acids. Trimming removed 1 base at V and 3 bases at J, with 15 bases between.

V is TRBV3-1 and J is TRBJ1-1, with TRBD1 matching 9 bases. The V gene's germline CDR1 is LGHDT and CDR2 YNNKEL (reference sequence). V lost 1 base and J lost 11; bases outside the gene matches: 11. This CDR3 is 15 amino acids long. In nucleotides, the CDR3 is TGTGCCAGCAGCCAAGCTGATCCGGGACAGGGTTGGGCTTTCTTT. Translated, it gives CASSQADPGQGWAFF.

This clonotype was counted many times. V gene TRBV12-3 or TRBV12-4 combines with J gene TRBJ1-2; D remains ambiguous. Trimming removed 2 bases at V and 4 bases at J, with 14 bases between. CDR3 length: 15 amino acids. CDR3 bases: TGTGCCAGCAGTTTAAGTACTTCCTACAGCTATGGCTACACCTTC. It encodes CASSLSTSYSYGYTF.

Ten or more counts support this clonotype. This chain uses TRBV6-2 or TRBV6-3 with TRBJ2-7; 9 positions agree with TRBD1. V gave up 0 bases and J gave up 2 bases; unmatched junction bases: 14. Germline CDR1 and CDR2: MNHEY and SVGEGT. The CDR3 is made up of 19 amino acids. CDR3 coding DNA: TGTGCCAGCAGTTACTCTCACGACAGGGAACAGGGGGCAGCCTACGAGCAGTACTTC. It codes for CASSYSHDREQGAAYEQYF.

The genes are TRBV6-1 and TRBJ2-7; tentatively, D is TRBD1 or TRBD2 (5 bases each). Germline CDR1 is MNHNS and CDR2 is SASEGT. V lost 2 bases and J 2 bases, leaving 13 bases between the germline ends. The CDR3 sequence is 15 residues long. CDR3 amino acids: CASSEFETGPYEQYF. The CDR3 DNA sequence: TGTGCCAGCAGTGAATTTGAGACGGGACCCTACGAGCAGTACTTC.

This clonotype was detected only a few times. This chain links TRBV5-1 with TRBJ2-5; tentatively, D is TRBD1 (6 bases). The CDR3 is 14 residues long. The V and J ends lost 4 bases and 4 bases respectively, with 14 bases between them. Germline V gene sequence: CDR1 SGHRS, CDR2 YFSETQ. The CDR3 protein is CASSHPGQSETQYF. The CDR3 coding sequence is TGCGCCAGCAGCCATCCTGGACAGTCAGAGACCCAGTACTTC.

This clonotype was detected many times. The chain uses TRBV7-9 and TRBJ1-2, with a tentative D call TRBD1 (5 bases). V dropped 8 bases and J dropped 6 bases, with 10 bases sitting between them. Germline assignment: CDR1 SEHNR and CDR2 FQNEAQ (reference sequence). CDR3 size: 11 residues. The CDR3 region is CASGAMNGYTF. The CDR3 nucleotides read TGTGCCAGCGGGGCGATGAATGGCTACACCTTC. Drawing the rest from reference TRBV7-9 and TRBJ1-2, the complete variable domain is DTGVSQNPRHKITKRGQNVTFRCDPISEHNRLYWYRQTLGQGPEFLTYFQNEAQLEKSRLLSDRFSAERPKGSFSTLEIQRTEQGDSAMYLCASGAMNGYTFGSGTRLTVV.

This clonotype was seen a handful of times. This likely comes from a read error, as the CDR3 has no conserved phenylalanine or tryptophan at its end. The chain recombines TRBV30 with TRBJ1-1; no firm D call. This CDR3 has 13 residues. The germline V gene has CDR1 GTSNPN and CDR2 SVGIG (reference sequence). Trimming shortened V by 5 bases and J by 3 bases, and 13 bases separated the two germline ends. The CDR3 reads CAWQLYGYTEAFL. CDR3 nucleotides: TGTGCCTGGCAATTATACGGGTACACTGAAGCTTTCCTT.

This clonotype came up many times. The chain uses TRBV13 and TRBJ2-7, with a weak D call TRBD1 (6 bases). The CDR3 consists of 14 residues. Germline V gene lookup returns CDR1 PRHDT and CDR2 FYEKMQ (reference sequence). Trimming left V 5 bases short and J 3 bases short, with 14 bases between. The CDR3 sequence: CASSPGTTGYEQYF. CDR3 coding DNA: TGTGCCAGCAGCCCAGGGACAACGGGCTACGAGCAGTACTTC.

This clonotype appeared many times. This chain connects TRBV24-1 to TRBJ1-6; D is unclear. There are 11 residues in the CDR3. Germline values: CDR1 KGHDR, CDR2 SFDVKD. V was pared by 5 bases and J by 15 bases, with 10 bases between. This CDR3 reads CATSVRGLLHF. The CDR3 region has the DNA TGTGCCACCAGTGTCCGAGGCCTCCTCCACTTT.

This clonotype was observed at least ten times. J is TRBJ1-2 and V is TRBV15; D call uncertain. The length of the CDR3 is 12 residues. CDR1 is LNHNV, CDR2 YYDKDF, per germline (reference sequence). V was trimmed by 0 bases and J by 5 bases, leaving 4 bases between them. The CDR3 nucleotides are TGTGCCACCAGCAGAGATGTGTATGGCTACACCTTC. Encoded protein: CATSRDVYGYTF. The variable domain in full, completed from reference TRBV15 and TRBJ1-2, reads DAMVIQNPRYQVTQFGKPVTLSCSQTLNHNVMYWYQQKSSQAPKLLFHYYDKDFNNEADTPDNFQSRRPNTSFCFLDIRSPGLGDTAMYLCATSRDVYGYTFGSGTRLTVV.

The rearrangement uses TRBV12-3 or TRBV12-4 and TRBJ2-5, with D possibly TRBD2 on 7 matching bases. Deletions cut 3 bases from V and 5 bases from J, with 19 bases between. The length of the CDR3 is 16 residues. In nucleotides, the CDR3 is TGTGCCAGCAGTTTTCTTGGGGGAGGGGGAGGCGAGACCCAGTACTTC. Encoded protein: CASSFLGGGGGETQYF.

This clonotype was observed a single time. The gene calls are TRBV2 and TRBJ1-1; D is perhaps TRBD1 (5 bases). The V and J ends lost 3 bases and 11 bases respectively, with 16 bases between them. Germline V gene data show CDR1 as SNHLY and CDR2 as FYNNEI. The CDR3 loop spans 13 amino acids. This CDR3 reads CASSDRDGETAFF. The CDR3 DNA sequence: TGTGCCAGCAGTGATCGGGACGGCGAGACGGCTTTCTTT.

V usage is TRBV5-1 and J usage is TRBJ1-1, with D unclear. With 0 bases removed from V and 0 bases from J, the gap between germline ends came to 12 bases. The germline V gene has CDR1 SGHRS and CDR2 YFSETQ. CDR3 length: 16 residues. CDR3 in amino acids: CASSLDGVSMNTEAFF. DNA for the CDR3: TGCGCCAGCAGCTTGGATGGGGTATCCATGAACACTGAAGCTTTCTTT.

This clonotype was observed at least ten times. The chain carries TRBV9 and TRBJ2-5; no clear D gene. CDR1 and CDR2 from the germline V gene are SGDLS and YYNGEE. Trimming removed 6 bases at V and 0 bases at J, with 15 bases between. The CDR3 covers 15 residues. CDR3 sequence (DNA): TGTGCCAGCACCGCAAGGGCGAGCTACCAAGAGACCCAGTACTTC. It specifies CASTARASYQETQYF. The full variable domain, completed using reference TRBV9 and TRBJ2-5, is DSGVTQTPKHLITATGQRVTLRCSPRSGDLSVYWYQQSLDQGLQFLIQYYNGEERAKGNILERFSAQQFPDLHSELNLSSLELGDSALYFCASTARASYQETQYFGPGTRLLVL.

In its sample, this clonotype was seen many times. The chain joins TRBV12-3 or TRBV12-4 to TRBJ1-5; no definite D call. This CDR3 has 14 amino acids. V dropped 3 bases and J dropped 3 bases, with 9 bases sitting between them. CDR3 region: CASSFSRPNQPQHF. Written as DNA, the CDR3 is TGTGCCAGCAGTTTCAGCAGACCCAATCAGCCCCAGCATTTT.

In its sample, this clonotype was seen a few times. The junction does not match germline at one end; this may be a read error. The chain joins TRBV19 to TRBJ1-1, with D maybe TRBD1 (6 bases). Germline loops: CDR1 LNHDA, CDR2 SQIVND (reference sequence). This CDR3 has 19 amino acids. CDR3 sequence (DNA): TGTGCCAGTAGTACCCCCGGGGGAAGGACAGCAATGATGAACACTGAAGCTTCCTTT. Its translation: CASSTPGGRTAMMNTEASF.

The chain carries TRBV24-1 and TRBJ1-1; no clear D. In germline, CDR1 is KGHDR, CDR2 SFDVKD. This CDR3 has 13 amino acids. V dropped 9 bases and J dropped 2 bases, with 12 bases sitting between them. The CDR3 region is CATRGLGNTEAFF. The DNA of the CDR3 is TGTGCCACCCGAGGGTTAGGAAACACTGAAGCTTTCTTT.

A note on this clonotype: A read error may be the cause here, since a much bigger clone is one base away. V usage is TRBV18 and J usage is TRBJ1-1; D is undetermined. V lost 6 bases, J lost 8 bases, and 16 bases lay in between. The CDR3 covers 13 residues. Germline V CDR1 and CDR2: KGHSH, LQKENI. The CDR3 reads CASSQVDLAEAFF. The CDR3 nucleotides are TGTGCCAGCTCTCAAGTTGATCTGGCCGAAGCTTTCTTT.

This clonotype was observed many times. This chain uses TRBV12-5 with TRBJ1-1; D not resolved. The CDR3 is made up of 12 amino acids. Per the germline V gene, CDR1 is LGHNT and CDR2 is FRNRAP. With 1 base removed from V and 7 bases from J, the gap between germline ends came to 7 bases. The CDR3 spells CASGLGWDEAFF. The CDR3, as DNA: TGTGCTAGTGGTTTGGGGTGGGATGAAGCTTTCTTT.

The table lists this clonotype with a few counts. V gene TRBV9 combines with J gene TRBJ2-2; 7 nucleotides match TRBD2. From germline, CDR1 is SGDLS and CDR2 YYNGEE. The CDR3 is 15 residues long. V was pared by 4 bases and J by 1 base, with 4 bases of the junction left unmatched. CDR3 in amino acids: CASSPAGENTGELFF. As DNA, the CDR3 is TGTGCCAGCAGCCCCGCGGGGGAGAACACCGGGGAGCTGTTTTTT.

The sample holds a few counts of this clonotype. This chain uses TRBV30 with TRBJ2-3; TRBD1 or TRBD2 may be the D gene (6 bases each). Germline V gene data show CDR1 as GTSNPN and CDR2 as SVGIG (reference sequence). V was clipped by 0 bases and J by 2 bases, with 12 bases between them. The CDR3 covers 15 residues. The CDR3, as DNA: TGTGCCTGGAGTGTGGAGGGACACTACACAGATACGCAGTATTTT. Protein product: CAWSVEGHYTDTQYF.

This clonotype occurred many times. The junction shows a germline mismatch at one end, possibly a read error. The chain couples TRBV7-8 to TRBJ2-5; a possible D gene is TRBD1 (6 bases). This CDR3 has 12 amino acids. The germline CDR1 and CDR2 sequences are SGHVS and FQNEAQ. As DNA, the CDR3 is TGTGCCAGCAGCTTAGGGGACATTAACAAGGGCTTC. This translates into CASSLGDINKGF.

This clonotype was seen ten or more times. The chain uses TRBV12-3 or TRBV12-4 and TRBJ1-1; D is undetermined. The germline V and J ends were trimmed by 3 bases and 1 base, with 9 bases remaining between them. The CDR3 consists of 14 residues. The CDR3 sequence: CASSFGEGNTEAFF. The DNA of the CDR3 is TGTGCCAGCAGTTTCGGGGAGGGGAACACTGAAGCTTTCTTT.

This clonotype was seen ten or more times. CDR3 region: CASSSFAVVNTEAFF. The CDR3 region has the DNA TGTGCCAGCAGCTCCTTCGCGGTGGTGAACACTGAAGCTTTCTTT. The chain uses TRBV7-2 and TRBJ1-1; D not resolved. Looked up from germline, CDR1 is SGHTA and CDR2 is FQGNSA. The CDR3 extends over 15 amino acids. V dropped 4 bases and J dropped 0 bases, with 12 bases sitting between them.

This sequence joins TRBV28 and TRBJ2-2, with D tentatively TRBD1 (5 bases). The CDR3 contains 15 residues. V dropped 6 bases and J dropped 1 base, with 12 bases sitting between them. CDR1 is MDHEN, CDR2 SYDVKM, per germline. The CDR3 region is CASSPWGRNTGELFF. The DNA of the CDR3 is TGTGCCAGCAGCCCCTGGGGCCGGAACACCGGGGAGCTGTTTTTT.

This clonotype was recorded at least ten times. The V gene is TRBV11-2, the J gene TRBJ1-2, with unresolved D. V lost 5 bases to trimming and J lost 5 bases, with 12 bases between them. This CDR3 has 13 residues. The germline V gene encodes CDR1 SGHAT and CDR2 FQNNGV. The CDR3 reads CASSPVLWYGYTF. The CDR3 DNA reads as TGTGCCAGCAGCCCCGTTTTGTGGTATGGCTACACCTTC.

In its sample, this clonotype was seen a few times. The rearrangement uses TRBV20-1 and TRBJ1-6; 8 bases match TRBD1. Per germline, CDR1 DFQATT and CDR2 SNEGSKA (reference sequence). The CDR3 sequence is 16 residues long. The V segment lost 0 bases and the J segment 7 bases; nucleotides outside the gene matches: 8. The CDR3 DNA is TGCAGTGCTAGAGATTACCAGGGGGCGAGGAATTCACCCCTCCACTTT. This codes for CSARDYQGARNSPLHF.

V and J are TRBV4-1 and TRBJ1-5; D is uncertain. The germline gives CDR1 MGHRA, CDR2 YSYEKL. V was shortened by 2 bases and J by 3 bases, with 8 bases between the two germline ends. The CDR3 contains 14 residues. The DNA for the CDR3 is TGCGCCAGCAGCCAACTACCCTACAATCAGCCCCAGCATTTT. It yields the protein CASSQLPYNQPQHF.